The sequence of this T cell receptor (beta chain) was determined in a study of T cell changes during pregnancy in multiple sclerosis. Assay: immunoSEQ multiplex PCR; the TCRdb copy retains only in-frame clones and omits some. The sample holds roughly 100,000 clones, 90% to 95% seen once. The sequenced sample was peripheral blood, obtained after pregnancy. The origin of this receptor is a female donor in good health, enrolled as a control in a pregnancy study.

The CDR3 region has the DNA TGTGCCAGTACTAAAGGAACGGCCCCGGAGAAGCCCCAGCATTTT. Translating gives CASTKGTAPEKPQHF. The V and J genes are TRBV19 and TRBJ1-5; no clear D. V lost 7 bases to trimming and J lost 8 bases, with 21 bases between them. Germline CDR1 and CDR2: LNHDA and SQIVND (reference sequence). This CDR3 contains 15 residues.